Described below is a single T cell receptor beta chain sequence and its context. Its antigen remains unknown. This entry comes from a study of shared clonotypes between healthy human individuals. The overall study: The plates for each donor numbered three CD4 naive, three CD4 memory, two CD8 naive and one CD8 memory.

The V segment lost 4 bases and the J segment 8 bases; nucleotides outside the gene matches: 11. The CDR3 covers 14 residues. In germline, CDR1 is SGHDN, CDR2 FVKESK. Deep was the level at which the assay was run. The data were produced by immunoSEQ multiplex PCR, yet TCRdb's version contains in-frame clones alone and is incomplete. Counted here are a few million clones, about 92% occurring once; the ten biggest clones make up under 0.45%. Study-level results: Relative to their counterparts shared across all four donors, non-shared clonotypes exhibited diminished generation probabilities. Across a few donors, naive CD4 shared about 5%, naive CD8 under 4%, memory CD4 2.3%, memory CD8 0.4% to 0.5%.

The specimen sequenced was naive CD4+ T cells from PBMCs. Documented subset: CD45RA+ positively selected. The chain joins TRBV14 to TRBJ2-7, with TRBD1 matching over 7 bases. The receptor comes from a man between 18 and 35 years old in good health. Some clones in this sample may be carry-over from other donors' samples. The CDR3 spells CASSPQGVWRKQYF. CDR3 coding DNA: TGTGCCAGCAGCCCCCAGGGGGTTTGGAGAAAGCAGTACTTC.